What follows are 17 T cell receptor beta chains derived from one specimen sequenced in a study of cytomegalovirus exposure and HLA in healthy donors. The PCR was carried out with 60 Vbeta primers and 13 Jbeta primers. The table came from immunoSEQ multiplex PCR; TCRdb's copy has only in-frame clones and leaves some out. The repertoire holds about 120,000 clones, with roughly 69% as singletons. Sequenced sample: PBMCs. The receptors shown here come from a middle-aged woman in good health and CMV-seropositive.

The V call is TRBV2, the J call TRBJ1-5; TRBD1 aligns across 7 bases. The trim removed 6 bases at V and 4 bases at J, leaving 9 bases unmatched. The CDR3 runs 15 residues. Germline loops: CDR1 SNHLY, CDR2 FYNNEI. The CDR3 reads CASRPRQGGNQPQHF. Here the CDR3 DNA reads TGTGCCAGCAGACCTAGACAGGGAGGTAATCAGCCCCAGCATTTT.

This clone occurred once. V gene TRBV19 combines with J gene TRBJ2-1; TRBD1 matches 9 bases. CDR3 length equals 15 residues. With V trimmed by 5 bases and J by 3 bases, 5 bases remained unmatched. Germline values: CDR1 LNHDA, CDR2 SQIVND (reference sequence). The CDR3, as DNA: TGTGCCAGTAGTCCCCGACAGGGGGGCTACAATGAGCAGTTCTTC. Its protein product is CASSPRQGGYNEQFF.

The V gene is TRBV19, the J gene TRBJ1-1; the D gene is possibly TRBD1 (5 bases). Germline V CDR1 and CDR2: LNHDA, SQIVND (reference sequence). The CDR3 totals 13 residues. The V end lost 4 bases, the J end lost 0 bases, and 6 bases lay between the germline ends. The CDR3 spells CASSRGVNTEAFF. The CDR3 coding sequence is TGTGCCAGTAGTAGGGGGGTGAACACTGAAGCTTTCTTT.

CDR3 coding DNA: TGTGCCAGCAGTGAACAGCACTCCTATAATTCACCCCTCCACTTT. As protein: CASSEQHSYNSPLHF. The V call is TRBV6-4, the J call TRBJ1-6; D is ambiguous. The CDR3 is made up of 15 amino acids. Germline V gene data show CDR1 as MRHNA and CDR2 as SNTAGT. V lost 3 bases and J 0 bases, leaving 6 bases between the germline ends.

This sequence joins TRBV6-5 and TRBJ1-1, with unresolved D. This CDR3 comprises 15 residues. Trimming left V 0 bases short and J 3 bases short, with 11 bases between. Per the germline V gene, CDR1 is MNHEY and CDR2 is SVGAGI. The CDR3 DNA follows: TGTGCCAGCAGTTACTCGACTAGTGAGGACACTGAAGCTTTCTTT. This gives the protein CASSYSTSEDTEAFF.

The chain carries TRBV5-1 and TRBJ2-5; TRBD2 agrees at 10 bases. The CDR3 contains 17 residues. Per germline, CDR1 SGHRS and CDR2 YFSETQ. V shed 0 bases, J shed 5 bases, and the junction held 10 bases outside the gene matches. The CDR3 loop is CASSLGIAGGVGETQYF. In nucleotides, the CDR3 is TGCGCCAGCAGCTTGGGTATAGCGGGAGGCGTGGGGGAGACCCAGTACTTC.

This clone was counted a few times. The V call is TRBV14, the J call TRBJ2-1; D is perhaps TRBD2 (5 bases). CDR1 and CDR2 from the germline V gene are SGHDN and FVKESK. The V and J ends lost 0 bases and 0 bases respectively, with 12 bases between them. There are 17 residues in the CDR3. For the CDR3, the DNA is TGTGCCAGCAGCCAAGATCTTTGGAGGAGCTCCTACAATGAGCAGTTCTTC. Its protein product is CASSQDLWRSSYNEQFF.

The CDR3 is CASSLLAGNLQETQYF. The DNA of the CDR3 is TGCGCCAGCAGCTTACTAGCGGGAAACCTCCAAGAGACCCAGTACTTC. The genes are TRBV5-1 and TRBJ2-5, with 10 bases fitting TRBD2. Per germline, CDR1 SGHRS and CDR2 YFSETQ. CDR3 length: 16 residues. J was trimmed by 1 base and V by 2 bases; bases with no gene match: 5. The complete variable domain, with remaining parts taken from reference TRBV5-1 and TRBJ2-5, reads KAGVTQTPRYLIKTRGQQVTLSCSPISGHRSVSWYQQTPGQGLQFLFEYFSETQRNKGNFPGRFSGRQFSNSRSEMNVSTLELGDSALYLCASSLLAGNLQETQYFGPGTRLLVL.

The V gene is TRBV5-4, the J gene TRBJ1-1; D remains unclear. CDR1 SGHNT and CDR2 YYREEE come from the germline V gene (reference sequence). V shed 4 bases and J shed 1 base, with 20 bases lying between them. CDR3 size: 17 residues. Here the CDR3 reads CASSLLVMATANTEAFF. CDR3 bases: TGTGCCAGCAGCCTCCTCGTCATGGCTACAGCGAACACTGAAGCTTTCTTT.

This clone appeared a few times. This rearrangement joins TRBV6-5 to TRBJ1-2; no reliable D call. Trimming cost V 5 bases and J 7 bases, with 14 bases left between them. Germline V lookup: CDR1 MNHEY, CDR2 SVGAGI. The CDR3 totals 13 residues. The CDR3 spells CASSPRSSGGYTF. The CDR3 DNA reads TGTGCCAGCAGTCCCCGGTCCTCAGGTGGCTACACCTTC.

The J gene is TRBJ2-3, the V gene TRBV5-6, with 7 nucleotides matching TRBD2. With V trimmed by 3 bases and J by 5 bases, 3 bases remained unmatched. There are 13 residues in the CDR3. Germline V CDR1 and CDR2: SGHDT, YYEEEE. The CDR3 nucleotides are TGTGCCAGCAGCTCGTGGGAGGGAGATACGCAGTATTTT. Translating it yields CASSSWEGDTQYF.

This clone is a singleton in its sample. The CDR3: CASSSTGIGETQYF. In nucleotides, the CDR3 is TGTGCCAGCAGCTCGACAGGGATTGGTGAGACCCAGTACTTC. The chain joins TRBV11-2 to TRBJ2-5; TRBD1 aligns across 7 bases. The CDR3 is 14 amino acids. The J segment lost 5 bases and the V segment lost 4 bases, leaving 7 bases of the junction unmatched. Germline CDR1 is SGHAT and CDR2 is FQNNGV.

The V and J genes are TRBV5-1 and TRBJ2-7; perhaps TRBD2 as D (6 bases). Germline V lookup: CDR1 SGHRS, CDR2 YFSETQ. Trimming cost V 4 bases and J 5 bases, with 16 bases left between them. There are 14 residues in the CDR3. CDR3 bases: TGCGCCAGCAGCATGGGACTCCAGGGCGACGAGCAGTACTTC. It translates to CASSMGLQGDEQYF.

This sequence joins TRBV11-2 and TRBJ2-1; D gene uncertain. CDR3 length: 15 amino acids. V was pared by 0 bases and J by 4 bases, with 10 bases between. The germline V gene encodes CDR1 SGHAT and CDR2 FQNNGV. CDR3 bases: TGTGCCAGCAGCTTAGATTGGGCAGTTTACAATGAGCAGTTCTTC. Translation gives CASSLDWAVYNEQFF.

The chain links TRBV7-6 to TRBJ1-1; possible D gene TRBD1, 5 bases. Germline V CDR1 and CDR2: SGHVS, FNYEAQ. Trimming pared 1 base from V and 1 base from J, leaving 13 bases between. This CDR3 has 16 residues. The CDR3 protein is CASSLVAGMANTEAFF. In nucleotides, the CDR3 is TGTGCCAGCAGCTTAGTGGCAGGGATGGCGAACACTGAAGCTTTCTTT.

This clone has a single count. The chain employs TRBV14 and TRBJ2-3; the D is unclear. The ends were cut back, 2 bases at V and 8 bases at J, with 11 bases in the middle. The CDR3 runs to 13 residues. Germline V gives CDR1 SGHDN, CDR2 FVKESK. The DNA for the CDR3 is TGTGCCAGCAGCCAACTAGTATCGGGTACGCAGTATTTT. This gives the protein CASSQLVSGTQYF.

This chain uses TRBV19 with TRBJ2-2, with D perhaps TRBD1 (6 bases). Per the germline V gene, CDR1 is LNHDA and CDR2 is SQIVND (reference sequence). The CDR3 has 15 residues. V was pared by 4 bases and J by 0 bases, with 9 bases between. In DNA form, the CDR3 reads TGTGCCAGTAGTACAGGGACAACGAACACCGGGGAGCTGTTTTTT. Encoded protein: CASSTGTTNTGELFF.